This entry features one TCR beta chain sequence. Its antigen remains unknown. The entry originates in a study of vaccination effects on CD4 cells after COVID-19. Sequencing used immunoSEQ multiplex PCR; TCRdb keeps in-frame clones, though not all of them. The data hold some 70,000 clones, with 70% to 90% observed a single time. The ViraFEST assay expanded antigen-specific CD4+ T cells with viral peptide pools before sequencing. Investigators separated out CD4+ T cells once around nine days of culture had passed. It was two doses of either the BNT162b2 or mRNA-1273 vaccine that participants received. The study found no prior SARS-CoV-2 infection in the vaccine recipients, who tested negative for nucleocapsid antibodies. Germline V lookup: CDR1 SGHRS, CDR2 YFSETQ. The CDR3 is 17 residues long. The V end was cut by 0 bases, the J end by 2 bases, with 15 bases between. Study observations and caveats: Few convalescent patients, and no early post-infection timepoints, were available to the study.

The chain recombines TRBV5-1 with TRBJ2-4; D tentatively reads TRBD1 or TRBD2 (5 bases each). The sequence was obtained from a human donor who received a COVID-19 vaccine. This sample comprised CD4+ T cells from PBMCs cultured with HCoV-229E spike peptides, obtained after COVID-19 vaccination. CDR3 DNA sequence: TGCGCCAGCAGCTTGGGGAGGCAGGGCGTAACCAAAAACATTCAGTACTTC. Its translation: CASSLGRQGVTKNIQYF. The full variable domain, completed using reference TRBV5-1 and TRBJ2-4, is KAGVTQTPRYLIKTRGQQVTLSCSPISGHRSVSWYQQTPGQGLQFLFEYFSETQRNKGNFPGRFSGRQFSNSRSEMNVSTLELGDSALYLCASSLGRQGVTKNIQYFGAGTRLSVL.